The TCR beta chain described here comes from a study of T cells in localized non-small cell lung cancer (dated by TCRdb to the early 2020s). Study-level background: Comparing tumors with uninvolved tumor-adjacent lungs, the study looked at the T cell repertoires of 220 or so patients with early-stage NSCLC. All 240 or so NSCLC patients in the cohort were treatment-naive and had localized lung tumors that were resected. A mean age of around 66 years was recorded for the NSCLC patients, of whom under 150 were male and about a hundred were female.

What the study reported, not specific to this receptor: Because multi-region sequencing of the tumors was not done, intratumor heterogeneity could not be ruled out. Longer overall survival was associated with higher blood T cell density, whereas shorter survival was associated with higher adjacent-lung clonality. The highest T cell clonality was observed in uninvolved tumor-adjacent lung, where clonality exceeded that of tumor, suggesting that antigenic responses were more focused in uninvolved tumor-adjacent lung. Because the study design was exploratory, TCR variables were selected using unadjusted p-values without false-discovery rate correction. A median of approximately 50 of the top 100 tumor clones turned up in the paired uninvolved adjacent lung, and some 27 of those clones also ranked among the top 100 of that same adjacent lung.

The immunoSEQ Assay was used to sequence TCR beta CDR3 regions from DNA. The paper's data handling went like this. T cell density was computed as TCR beta template counts normalized to usable DNA estimated by amplifying housekeeping genes. Richness was estimated using the preseqR package, with extrapolation to 400,000 templates for PBMC samples and to 120,000 templates for tissue samples. Clonality was taken to be one minus Pielou's evenness. Tissue-enriched TCRs were identified by differential abundance testing using productive amino-acid clonotypes, minimum total count 5 and alpha 0.1. The Jaccard Index and the Morisita Overlap Index were used to measure how much the repertoires overlapped between compartments. TCR beta CDR3s were clustered by GLIPH together with public tetramer-defined viral CDR3s, and at least three viral sequences plus V-gene enrichment were required for viral motifs. TCRdb stores this immuneACCESS table with in-frame sequences only. Part of the clones is absent; in the studies checked, under half of the shortfall reflects unresolved V genes, and no reason is known for the rest. For V, J and clone size, that table is used; D and trimming come from the DNA. Present in this sample are about 12,000 clones, 86% of which were seen just once. The biggest ten clones account for roughly 58% of the sample.

At the junction V is shortened by 7 bases and J by 7 bases, with 19 bases in between. The CDR3 measures 15 amino acids from cysteine to phenylalanine. Only CDR3 DNA is held: 45 bases, read in frame from base 1. Based on the germline V gene, the CDR1 and CDR2 sequences are MNHNS and SASEGT. Remarks on this clone: Its antigen target is currently unknown. No quality values exist for individual bases; no much larger clone is one base distant.

At diagnosis, peripheral blood, uninvolved tumor-adjacent lung and tumor were collected and stored as a combination of fresh-frozen and FFPE material. For TCR repertoire profiling, blood samples were analyzed as peripheral blood mononuclear cells. The material sequenced was peripheral blood, taken before any cancer treatment. This TCR came from a male donor older than 55 with stage III lung adenocarcinoma. The V gene is TRBV6-1 and the J gene is TRBJ1-4; the D gene is unclear. The DNA is as follows: TGTGCCAGCACCCCAGCCAGTGGGGTCGTTGAAAAACTGTTTTTT. It is translated as CASTPASGVVEKLFF.